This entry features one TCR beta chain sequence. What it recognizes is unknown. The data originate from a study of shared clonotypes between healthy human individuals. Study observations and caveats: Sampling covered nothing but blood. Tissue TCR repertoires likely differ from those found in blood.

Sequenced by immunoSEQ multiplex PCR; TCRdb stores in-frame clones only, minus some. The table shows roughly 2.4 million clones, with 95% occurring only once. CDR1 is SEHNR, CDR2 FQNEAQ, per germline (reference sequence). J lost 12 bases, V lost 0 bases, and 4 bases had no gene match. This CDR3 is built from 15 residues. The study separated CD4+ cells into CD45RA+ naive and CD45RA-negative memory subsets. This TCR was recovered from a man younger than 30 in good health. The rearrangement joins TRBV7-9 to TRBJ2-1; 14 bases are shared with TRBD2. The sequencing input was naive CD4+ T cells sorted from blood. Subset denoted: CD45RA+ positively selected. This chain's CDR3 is CASSLAGLAGETQFF. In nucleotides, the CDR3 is TGTGCCAGCAGCTTAGCGGGACTAGCGGGGGAGACGCAGTTCTTC.